The clone carrying this TCR beta chain was detected a few times. The sample is drawn from a study of blood T cell repertoires in COVID-19. Study-wide background: The United States, Italy and Spain supplied acute and convalescent COVID-19 samples. T cells, B-cell-depleted T cells, or PBMCs supplied cDNA or gDNA.

Seattle patient enrollment occurred during active infection, with longitudinal follow-up thereafter. The germline gives CDR1 SGHTA, CDR2 FQGTGA. V was cut by 5 bases and J by 1 base, with 8 bases left in between. CDR3 length equals 14 residues. Per the original methods: Amplifying reference gene primers gave estimates of nucleated cell counts. Produced via immunoSEQ multiplex PCR; TCRdb's table is partial and in-frame only. V and J calls and clone size are those listed in that table; D and trimming were worked out from the DNA. The table includes roughly 200,000 clones, nearly 90% detected once. J is TRBJ2-2 and V is TRBV7-3; a possible D gene is TRBD1 (6 bases). The sequenced sample consisted of peripheral blood. The clonotype comes from a man aged 50 or older with COVID-19, enrolled during active disease. The CDR3 is CASSPQGNTGELFF. The CDR3 DNA follows: TGTGCCAGCAGCCCACAGGGGAACACCGGGGAGCTGTTTTTT.